Listed below are T cell receptor beta chains from one sample, sequenced in a study of cytomegalovirus exposure and HLA in healthy donors. Assay: immunoSEQ multiplex PCR; the TCRdb copy retains only in-frame clones and omits some. Of around 150,000 clones detected, 60% to 85% appear once; the ten largest clones hold 6.5% to 7%. Source material: PBMCs. The receptors here all came from a man aged 40-50 years in good health and CMV-seropositive. The CDR3 runs from the conserved cysteine through the conserved F or W. A D gene is named only where the DNA matches it firmly. Clone size is shown for a subset of rows, as once, few, many or a class of expanded clone.

j_gene: TRBJ1-6; abundance: few; v_gene: TRBV6-1; d_gene: .; CDR3aa: CASSLNSPLHF; CDR3nt: TGTGCCAGCAGTTTAAATTCACCCCTCCACTTT
j_gene: TRBJ2-1; abundance: .; v_gene: TRBV4-3; d_gene: TRBD2; CDR3aa: CASSQEPHYSGRMGEQFF; CDR3nt: TGCGCCAGCAGCCAAGAGCCCCATTATAGCGGGAGAATGGGTGAGCAGTTCTTC
j_gene: TRBJ1-1; abundance: .; v_gene: TRBV28; d_gene: .; CDR3aa: CASSLLRTEGNTEAFF; CDR3nt: TGTGCCAGCAGTTTACTAAGGACAGAAGGGAACACTGAAGCTTTCTTT
j_gene: TRBJ2-2; abundance: .; v_gene: TRBV7-9; d_gene: TRBD1; CDR3aa: CASSSRTGLTGELFF; CDR3nt: TGTGCCAGCAGCTCCCGGACAGGGCTAACCGGGGAGCTGTTTTTT
j_gene: TRBJ1-3; abundance: .; v_gene: TRBV5-8; d_gene: TRBD1; CDR3aa: CASSVYRGWNTIYF; CDR3nt: TGTGCCAGCAGCGTTTACAGGGGTTGGAACACCATATATTTT
j_gene: TRBJ2-7; abundance: once; v_gene: TRBV10-3; d_gene: TRBD2; CDR3aa: CAISVLGREGHEQYF; CDR3nt: TGTGCCATCAGTGTTCTTGGGCGGGAGGGCCACGAGCAGTACTTC
j_gene: TRBJ2-7; abundance: .; v_gene: TRBV10-3; d_gene: TRBD1; CDR3aa: CAICEGAGEQYF; CDR3nt: TGTGCCATTTGTGAGGGGGCTGGCGAGCAGTACTTC
j_gene: TRBJ2-5; abundance: .; v_gene: TRBV2; d_gene: .; CDR3aa: CARSRQETQYF; CDR3nt: TGTGCCAGGAGTCGCCAAGAGACCCAGTACTTC
j_gene: TRBJ2-7; abundance: .; v_gene: TRBV13; d_gene: TRBD2; CDR3aa: CASSFSGERYYEQYF; CDR3nt: TGTGCCAGCAGCTTCAGCGGGGAGCGATACTACGAGCAGTACTTC
j_gene: TRBJ1-4; abundance: .; v_gene: TRBV18; d_gene: TRBD1; CDR3aa: CASSRRDRGRGEKLFF; CDR3nt: TGTGCCAGCTCACGCCGGGACAGGGGGCGAGGAGAAAAACTGTTTTTT
j_gene: TRBJ2-7; abundance: .; v_gene: TRBV5-6; d_gene: TRBD2; CDR3aa: CASSSVSTSGNYEQYF; CDR3nt: TGTGCCAGCAGCTCGGTATCGACTAGCGGCAACTACGAGCAGTACTTC
j_gene: TRBJ1-4; abundance: few; v_gene: TRBV27; d_gene: TRBD1; CDR3aa: CASRYRGQGNEKLFF; CDR3nt: TGTGCCAGCAGATACAGGGGGCAGGGTAATGAAAAACTGTTTTTT
j_gene: TRBJ1-2; abundance: .; v_gene: TRBV5-1; d_gene: .; CDR3aa: CASSLTTREALGYTF; CDR3nt: TGCGCCAGCAGCTTAACTACCAGAGAAGCATTGGGCTACACCTTC
j_gene: TRBJ1-6; abundance: once; v_gene: TRBV27; d_gene: .; CDR3aa: CASSPGTLPLHF; CDR3nt: TGTGCCAGCAGTCCAGGGACACTACCCCTCCACTTT
j_gene: TRBJ2-7; abundance: few; v_gene: TRBV27; d_gene: TRBD1; CDR3aa: CASRYGQGATAEQYF; CDR3nt: TGTGCCAGCAGGTACGGACAGGGGGCCACAGCGGAGCAGTACTTC
j_gene: TRBJ2-4; abundance: .; v_gene: TRBV6-6; d_gene: TRBD1; CDR3aa: CASSYPTGVSPPIQYF; CDR3nt: TGTGCCAGCAGTTATCCGACAGGGGTTAGCCCCCCTATTCAGTACTTC
j_gene: TRBJ2-3; abundance: once; v_gene: TRBV5-6; d_gene: TRBD1; CDR3aa: CASSLGQGPSTDTQYF; CDR3nt: TGTGCCAGCAGCTTGGGACAGGGGCCTAGCACAGATACGCAGTATTTT
j_gene: TRBJ2-1; abundance: once; v_gene: TRBV6-1; d_gene: TRBD2; CDR3aa: CASHSSGVYNEQFF; CDR3nt: TGTGCCAGCCACTCTAGCGGGGTCTACAATGAGCAGTTCTTC
j_gene: TRBJ1-4; abundance: .; v_gene: TRBV28; d_gene: TRBD1; CDR3aa: CASSLGQGLDNEKLFF; CDR3nt: TGTGCCAGCAGTCTAGGACAGGGCCTAGATAATGAAAAACTGTTTTTT
j_gene: TRBJ1-1; abundance: .; v_gene: TRBV28; d_gene: TRBD1; CDR3aa: CASSRKTGSGTEAFF; CDR3nt: TGTGCCAGCAGTAGAAAGACAGGGTCGGGCACTGAAGCTTTCTTT
j_gene: TRBJ1-1; abundance: .; v_gene: TRBV20-1; d_gene: .; CDR3aa: CSAQGGLGAFF; CDR3nt: TGCAGTGCTCAGGGAGGGCTTGGAGCTTTCTTT
j_gene: TRBJ2-1; abundance: .; v_gene: TRBV2; d_gene: TRBD2; CDR3aa: CASIWTSGMGEQFF; CDR3nt: TGTGCCAGCATCTGGACTAGCGGGATGGGTGAGCAGTTCTTC